Presented here are 28 T cell receptor beta chains from one specimen sequenced in a study of CD8 T cells in ankylosing spondylitis. TCRdb itself ran the 5' RACE reads through MiXCR, one entry per CDR3 protein. In the table there are approximately 24,000 distinct CDR3 sequences, 10% to 15% of which are singletons. Sequencing was done on a sample of blood. These receptors were collected from a male donor with ankylosing spondylitis or in good health (not recorded which).

This clonotype was observed a few times. J is TRBJ1-4 and V is TRBV28; 7 bases line up with TRBD1. Germline-derived CDR1 and CDR2 are MDHEN and SYDVKM. CDR3 length equals 14 residues. The ends lost 5 bases at V and 5 bases at J; junction bases unmatched: 5. The CDR3 is CASSTGRGNEKLFF. CDR3 in DNA: TGTGCCAGCAGTACGGGCAGGGGGAATGAAAAACTGTTTTTT.

The genes are TRBV5-1 and TRBJ2-2; D is undetermined. CDR1 is SGHRS, CDR2 YFSETQ, per germline. Trimming took off 0 bases at V and 6 bases at J, with 3 bases between the two ends. This CDR3 contains 12 residues. The CDR3 DNA sequence: TGCGCCAGCAGCTTGGACCCCGGGGAGCTGTTTTTT. Its translation is CASSLDPGELFF.

This clonotype was detected many times. The chain couples TRBV6-4 to TRBJ2-1, with 7 bases that match TRBD1. V was clipped by 5 bases and J by 1 base; unmatched bases: 2. There are 14 residues in the CDR3. Germline values: CDR1 MRHNA, CDR2 SNTAGT. CDR3: CASSRDSSYNEQFF. CDR3 coding DNA: TGTGCCAGCAGTCGGGACAGTTCCTACAATGAGCAGTTCTTC.

The rearrangement joins TRBV12-3 or TRBV12-4 to TRBJ2-1; D might be TRBD1 or TRBD2, each matching 5 bases. CDR3 size: 14 residues. V lost 5 bases to trimming and J lost 14 bases, with 22 bases between them. CDR3 nucleotides: TGTGCCAGCAGTGTCTGGGGGACGCCGAACGGGGAGTTCTTC. Translating it yields CASSVWGTPNGEFF.

At least ten counts were recorded for this clonotype. This chain uses TRBV7-2 with TRBJ2-2; weak D call: TRBD1 (5 bases). Trimming left V 8 bases short and J 0 bases short, with 13 bases between. The CDR3 extends over 15 amino acids. Germline V gene lookup returns CDR1 SGHTA and CDR2 FQGNSA. CDR3 amino acids: CASVQGLPNTGELFF. CDR3 nucleotide sequence: TGTGCCAGCGTTCAGGGTCTACCGAACACCGGGGAGCTGTTTTTT.

J is TRBJ2-7 and V is TRBV30; TRBD2 might be the D (6 bases). The V end was cut by 3 bases, the J end by 3 bases, with 18 bases between. CDR3 length: 15 residues. Germline loops: CDR1 GTSNPN, CDR2 SVGIG (reference sequence). The chain's CDR3 is CAWRNPGTGSYEQYF. The CDR3 region has the DNA TGTGCCTGGAGAAACCCGGGGACTGGGAGCTACGAGCAGTACTTC.

This clonotype was observed many times. V and J are TRBV29-1 and TRBJ2-1; 7 bases align to TRBD1. Germline trimming cut 6 bases from V and 4 bases from J; bases unmatched to any gene: 0. The CDR3 has 11 residues. In germline, CDR1 is SQVTM, CDR2 ANQGSEA. This chain's CDR3 is CSVDRYNEQFF. The CDR3 DNA reads as TGCAGCGTGGACAGGTACAATGAGCAGTTCTTC.

The chain couples TRBV11-2 to TRBJ1-1, with D possibly TRBD1 on 5 matching bases. Per germline, CDR1 SGHAT and CDR2 FQNNGV. The CDR3 has 13 residues. V lost 2 bases, J lost 11 bases, and 15 bases lay in between. The CDR3 here is CASSLTGTPGAFF. CDR3 in DNA: TGTGCCAGCAGCTTAACCGGGACCCCCGGTGCTTTCTTT.

The sample holds many counts of this clonotype. V usage is TRBV2 and J usage is TRBJ2-7, with D hard to call. CDR1 is SNHLY, CDR2 FYNNEI, per germline. Trimming took 6 bases from V and 4 from J, leaving 4 bases between them. CDR3 length: 10 residues. CDR3 in amino acids: CASRSYEQYV. CDR3 sequence (DNA): TGTGCCAGCAGGAGTTACGAGCAGTACGTC.

CDR3 sequence reads: CASSRDRDEKLFF. In nucleotides, the CDR3 is TGTGCCAGTAGCCGGGACAGGGATGAAAAACTGTTTTTT. J is TRBJ1-4 and V is TRBV19, with 9 bases matching TRBD1. Germline V lookup: CDR1 LNHDA, CDR2 SQIVND (reference sequence). The ends lost 6 bases at V and 6 bases at J; junction bases unmatched: 2. CDR3 length: 13 amino acids.

The chain couples TRBV5-8 to TRBJ2-4; tentative D call: TRBD2 (7 bases). V lost 9 bases and J 5 bases, leaving 21 bases between the germline ends. The CDR3 runs to 15 residues. Germline CDR1 SGHTS, CDR2 YDEGEE. CDR3 DNA sequence: TGTGCCATCAGGCGGTGGCGGGGGCCAGAAAACATTCAGTACTTC. Translated: CAIRRWRGPENIQYF. The full variable domain, rest sourced from reference TRBV5-8 and TRBJ2-4, is EAGVTQSPTHLIKTRGQQATLRCSPISGHTSVYWYQQALGLGLQFLLWYDEGEERNRGNFPPRFSGRQFPNYSSELNVNALELEDSALYLCAIRRWRGPENIQYFGAGTRLSVL.

This clonotype has a handful of counts. The rearrangement links TRBV4-3 to TRBJ2-6; 10 bases are a match to TRBD1. V was pared by 4 bases and J by 1 base, with 1 base of the junction left unmatched. Germline CDR1 LGHNA, CDR2 YSLEER. The CDR3 covers 16 residues. CDR3 bases: TGCGCCAGCAGCCGGGGACAGGGGTCTGGGGCCAACGTCCTGACTTTC. Residues: CASSRGQGSGANVLTF.

This clonotype has ten or more counts. CDR3 nucleotide sequence: TGTGCCAGCAGCGTGGGGACAACCCAAGAGACCCAGTACTTC. It encodes CASSVGTTQETQYF. V gene TRBV9 combines with J gene TRBJ2-5, with TRBD1 as a possible D gene (6 bases). The CDR3 contains 14 residues. Deletions cut 2 bases from V and 1 base from J, with 9 bases between. The germline gives CDR1 SGDLS, CDR2 YYNGEE. The full variable domain, with the rest looked up from reference TRBV9 and TRBJ2-5, is DSGVTQTPKHLITATGQRVTLRCSPRSGDLSVYWYQQSLDQGLQFLIQYYNGEERAKGNILERFSAQQFPDLHSELNLSSLELGDSALYFCASSVGTTQETQYFGPGTRLLVL.

This clonotype has a count of ten or more. The chain combines TRBV6-5 with TRBJ2-3, with 9 nucleotides matching TRBD2. The CDR3 covers 14 residues. The germline CDR1 and CDR2 sequences are MNHEY and SVGAGI. After removal of 4 bases from V and 1 base from J, the junction contained 0 bases not matched to a gene. In DNA, the CDR3 is TGTGCCAGCAGTTGGACTAGCGGCACAGATACGCAGTATTTT. The encoded protein is CASSWTSGTDTQYF.

This clonotype is judged medium-sized. This chain connects TRBV20-1 to TRBJ2-3; 8 bases match TRBD2. This CDR3 contains 15 residues. The V gene's germline CDR1 is DFQATT and CDR2 SNEGSKA (reference sequence). J gave up 2 bases and V 6 bases, and 10 bases lay outside the gene matches. The CDR3 loop is CSASPTSGYTDTQYF. CDR3 coding DNA: TGCAGTGCCTCTCCTACTAGCGGATACACAGATACGCAGTATTTT.

The CDR3 loop is CASSSNTGVKAKNIQYF. DNA for the CDR3: TGTGCCAGCAGTTCTAATACAGGGGTGAAGGCCAAAAACATTCAGTACTTC. The chain carries TRBV6-6 and TRBJ2-4; 7 bases line up with TRBD1. The ends lost 4 bases at V and 1 base at J; junction bases unmatched: 10. CDR3 length: 17 residues. CDR1 and CDR2 from the germline V gene are MNHNY and SVGAGI (reference sequence).

This clonotype turned up a few times. The J gene is TRBJ2-3, the V gene TRBV27; 9 nucleotides agree with TRBD2. CDR1 and CDR2 (germline): MNHEY, SMNVEV (reference sequence). This CDR3 spans 17 amino acids. V gave up 5 bases and J gave up 8 bases; unmatched junction bases: 17. The CDR3 loop reads CASSEGTSPRSLSTQYF. DNA of the CDR3: TGTGCCAGCAGTGAAGGGACTAGCCCCCGTTCTTTAAGTACGCAGTATTTT.

This clonotype was seen a handful of times. This chain joins TRBV4-3 and TRBJ1-4, with D unclear. Trimming removed 0 bases from V and 0 bases from J, with 14 bases in between. This CDR3 contains 18 residues. The germline CDR1 and CDR2 sequences are LGHNA and YSLEER. The CDR3 coding sequence is TGCGCCAGCAGCCAAGAGATCGGTTCGATCGCAACTAATGAAAAACTGTTTTTT. Encoded protein: CASSQEIGSIATNEKLFF.

The V and J genes are TRBV7-2 and TRBJ1-5, with 10 bases aligning to TRBD1. V gave up 8 bases and J gave up 2 bases; unmatched junction bases: 6. The germline gives CDR1 SGHTA, CDR2 FQGNSA. This CDR3 comprises 15 residues. The CDR3 is CASRSGTGGNQPQHF. The CDR3 coding sequence is TGTGCCAGCCGGTCCGGGACAGGGGGCAATCAGCCCCAGCATTTT.

This clonotype was counted a few times. J is TRBJ1-1 and V is TRBV28, with TRBD1 matching 8 bases. From germline, CDR1 is MDHEN and CDR2 SYDVKM. J gave up 1 base and V 5 bases, and 9 bases lay outside the gene matches. The CDR3 covers 16 residues. DNA for the CDR3: TGTGCCAGCAGTATCCGACAGGGGCTTAGGAACACTGAAGCTTTCTTT. It specifies CASSIRQGLRNTEAFF.

The rearrangement joins TRBV6-2 or TRBV6-3 to TRBJ2-7, with a tentative D call TRBD2 (5 bases). The CDR3 covers 12 residues. Trimming stripped 4 bases from V and 6 bases from J, with 10 bases between. CDR1 is MNHEY, CDR2 SVGEGT, per germline. The CDR3 loop is CASSSTGIEQYV. The CDR3 bases are TGTGCCAGCAGTTCCACCGGGATCGAGCAGTACGTC.

In its sample, this clonotype was seen a few times. The V call is TRBV5-1, the J call TRBJ2-1; 8 bases agree with TRBD2. CDR1 and CDR2 (germline): SGHRS, YFSETQ. After removal of 0 bases from V and 4 bases from J, the junction contained 6 bases not matched to a gene. The CDR3 length is 16 residues. The CDR3 loop is CASSLAQIAGYNEQFF. The CDR3 nucleotides are TGCGCCAGCAGCTTGGCCCAGATAGCGGGATACAATGAGCAGTTCTTC.

This clonotype was detected many times. CDR3 sequence: CASSYSSGAAYNEQFF. CDR3 coding DNA: TGTGCCAGCAGTTACTCCTCTGGGGCGGCCTACAATGAGCAGTTCTTC. The rearrangement joins TRBV6-2 or TRBV6-3 to TRBJ2-1, with a possible D match to TRBD1 (5 bases). The germline V gene has CDR1 MNHEY and CDR2 SVGEGT. The V gene lost 0 bases and the J gene lost 2 bases, with 11 bases spanning the gap. The CDR3 is made up of 16 amino acids.

This clonotype is deemed medium-sized. The rearrangement joins TRBV20-1 to TRBJ2-7, with D perhaps TRBD1 or TRBD2 (6 bases each). Germline V gene lookup returns CDR1 DFQATT and CDR2 SNEGSKA (reference sequence). The length of the CDR3 is 14 residues. V dropped 5 bases and J dropped 4 bases, with 18 bases sitting between them. In DNA, the CDR3 is TGCAGTGCTGTATCGGTGGAGGGGGTTTACGAGCAGTACTTC. Translating gives CSAVSVEGVYEQYF.

The chain is built from TRBV5-4 and TRBJ2-2, with a weak D call TRBD2 (5 bases). V gave up 2 bases and J gave up 2 bases, with 10 bases separating them. The CDR3 runs 15 residues. Germline CDR1 SGHNT, CDR2 YYREEE (reference sequence). CDR3 nucleotide sequence: TGTGCCAGCAGCTTAAACACGGGAAACACCGGGGAGCTGTTTTTT. It translates to CASSLNTGNTGELFF.

J is TRBJ1-2 and V is TRBV4-2; TRBD1 is a possible D gene (5 bases). The CDR3 has 15 amino acids. V lost 0 bases to trimming and J lost 8 bases, with 16 bases between them. CDR1 LGHNA and CDR2 YNFKEQ come from the germline V gene. The CDR3: CASSQEILQEGGYTF. In DNA form, the CDR3 reads TGTGCCAGCAGCCAAGAAATTCTGCAGGAGGGGGGCTACACCTTC.

The gene calls are TRBV25-1 and TRBJ2-3; 7 nucleotides line up with TRBD2. Germline trimming cut 0 bases from V and 3 bases from J; bases unmatched to any gene: 3. Germline V gene sequence: CDR1 MGHDK, CDR2 SYGVNS. This CDR3 has 15 residues. The CDR3 nucleotides read TGTGCCAGCAGTGAATACTTCGGGGGGACAGATACGCAGTATTTT. It codes for CASSEYFGGTDTQYF.

The chain is built from TRBV6-1 and TRBJ2-1; 10 nucleotides match TRBD2. CDR3 length: 17 residues. J gave up 6 bases and V 6 bases, and 14 bases lay outside the gene matches. The germline CDR1 and CDR2 sequences are MNHNS and SASEGT. The DNA for the CDR3 is TGTGCCAGCAGGGCCCCTTCGGGACTAGCGACCCCCAATGAGCAGTTCTTC. Its protein is CASRAPSGLATPNEQFF.